This T cell receptor (beta chain) was identified in a study of blood T cell repertoires in COVID-19. Across the whole study: Researchers got acute and convalescent COVID-19 samples from the United States, Italy and Spain. Nucleic acid was either cDNA or gDNA, and it came from T cells, B-cell-depleted T cells, or PBMCs.

Original handling: The assay estimated nucleated cells by amplifying reference gene primers. TCRdb keeps only in-frame clones here, not all; method: immunoSEQ multiplex PCR. V, J and clone size derive from that table, while D and trimming were established from the DNA sequence. Of around 70,000 clones detected, more than 80% appear once; the ten largest clones hold 15% to 20%. The CDR3 totals 18 residues. Germline loops: CDR1 GTSNPN, CDR2 SVGIG (reference sequence). The V gene lost 2 bases and the J gene lost 5 bases, with 27 bases spanning the gap. The source material was peripheral blood. The genes are TRBV30 and TRBJ1-2; TRBD1 might be the D (5 bases). The source of this sequence is a woman in her sixties with acute or convalescent COVID-19. The CDR3 protein is CAWSLASQTASLRYGYTF. The CDR3 coding sequence is TGTGCCTGGAGTCTCGCGTCACAGACAGCTTCCTTACGATATGGCTACACCTTC.